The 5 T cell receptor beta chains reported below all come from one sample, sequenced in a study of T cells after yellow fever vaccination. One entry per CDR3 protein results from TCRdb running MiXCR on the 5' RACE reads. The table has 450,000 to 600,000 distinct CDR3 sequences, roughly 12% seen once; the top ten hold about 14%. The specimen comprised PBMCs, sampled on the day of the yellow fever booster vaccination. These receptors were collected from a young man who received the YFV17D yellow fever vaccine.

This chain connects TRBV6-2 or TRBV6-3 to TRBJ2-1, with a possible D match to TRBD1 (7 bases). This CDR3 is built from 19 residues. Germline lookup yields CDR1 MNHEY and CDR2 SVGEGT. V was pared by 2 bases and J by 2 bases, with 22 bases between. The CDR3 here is CASSYRTRTGGKAYNEQFF. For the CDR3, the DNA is TGTGCCAGCAGTTACCGAACCCGGACAGGAGGGAAGGCCTACAATGAGCAGTTCTTC.

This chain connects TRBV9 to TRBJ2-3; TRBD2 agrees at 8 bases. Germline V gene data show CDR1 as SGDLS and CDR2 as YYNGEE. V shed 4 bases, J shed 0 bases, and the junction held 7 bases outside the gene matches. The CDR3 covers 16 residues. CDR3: CASSFTSGSSTDTQYF. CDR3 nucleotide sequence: TGTGCCAGCAGCTTTACTAGCGGCAGTAGCACAGATACGCAGTATTTT. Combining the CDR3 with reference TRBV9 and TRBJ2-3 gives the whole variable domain DSGVTQTPKHLITATGQRVTLRCSPRSGDLSVYWYQQSLDQGLQFLIQYYNGEERAKGNILERFSAQQFPDLHSELNLSSLELGDSALYFCASSFTSGSSTDTQYFGPGTRLTVL.

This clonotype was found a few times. The CDR3 sequence is CASSYPAPSGSNEQFF. CDR3 coding DNA: TGTGCCAGCAGTTACCCAGCGCCTAGCGGGAGCAATGAGCAGTTCTTC. The rearrangement joins TRBV6-5 to TRBJ2-1; 10 bases fit TRBD2. J gave up 6 bases and V 2 bases, and 7 bases lay outside the gene matches. Germline assignment: CDR1 MNHEY and CDR2 SVGAGI. This CDR3 has 16 amino acids.

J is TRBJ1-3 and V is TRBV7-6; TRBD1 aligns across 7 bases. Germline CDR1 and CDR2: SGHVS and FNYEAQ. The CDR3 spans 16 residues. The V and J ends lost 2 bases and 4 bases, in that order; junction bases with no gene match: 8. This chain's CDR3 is CASSLNRGQGGNTIYF. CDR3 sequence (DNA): TGTGCCAGCAGCTTAAACAGGGGCCAGGGCGGAAACACCATATATTTT.

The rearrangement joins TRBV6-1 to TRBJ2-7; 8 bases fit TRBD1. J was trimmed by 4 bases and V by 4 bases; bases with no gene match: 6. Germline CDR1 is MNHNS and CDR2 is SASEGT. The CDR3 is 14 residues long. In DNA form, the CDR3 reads TGTGCCAGCAGTGCCGCAGGGGGCGCGTACGAGCAGTACTTC. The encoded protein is CASSAAGGAYEQYF.